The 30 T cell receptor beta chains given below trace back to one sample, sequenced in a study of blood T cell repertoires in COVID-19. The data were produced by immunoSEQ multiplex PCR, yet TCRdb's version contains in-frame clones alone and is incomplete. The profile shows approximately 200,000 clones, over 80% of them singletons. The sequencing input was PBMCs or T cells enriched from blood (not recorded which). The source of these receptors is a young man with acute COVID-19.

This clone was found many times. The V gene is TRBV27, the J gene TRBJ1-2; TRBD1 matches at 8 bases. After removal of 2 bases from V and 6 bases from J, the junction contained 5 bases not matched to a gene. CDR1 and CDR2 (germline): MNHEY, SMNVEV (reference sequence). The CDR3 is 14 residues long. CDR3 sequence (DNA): TGTGCCAGCAGTTTACAGGGGACAGGAAATGGCTACACCTTC. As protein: CASSLQGTGNGYTF.

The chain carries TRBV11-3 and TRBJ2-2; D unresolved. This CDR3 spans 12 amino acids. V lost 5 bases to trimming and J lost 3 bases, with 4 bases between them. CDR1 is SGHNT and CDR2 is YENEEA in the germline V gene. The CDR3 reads CASSRDTGELFF. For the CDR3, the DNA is TGTGCCAGCAGCCGGGACACCGGGGAGCTGTTTTTT. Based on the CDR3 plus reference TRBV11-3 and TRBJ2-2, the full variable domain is EAGVVQSPRYKIIEKKQPVAFWCNPISGHNTLYWYLQNLGQGPELLIRYENEEAVDDSQLPKDRFSAERLKGVDSTLKIQPAELGDSAVYLCASSRDTGELFFGEGSRLTVL.

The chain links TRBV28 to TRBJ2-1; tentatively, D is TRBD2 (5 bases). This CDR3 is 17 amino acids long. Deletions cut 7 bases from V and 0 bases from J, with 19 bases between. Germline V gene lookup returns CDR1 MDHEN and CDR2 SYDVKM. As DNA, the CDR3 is TGTGCCAGCAAGTTTAGGCAGCAAGGGAGCTCCTACAATGAGCAGTTCTTC. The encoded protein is CASKFRQQGSSYNEQFF.

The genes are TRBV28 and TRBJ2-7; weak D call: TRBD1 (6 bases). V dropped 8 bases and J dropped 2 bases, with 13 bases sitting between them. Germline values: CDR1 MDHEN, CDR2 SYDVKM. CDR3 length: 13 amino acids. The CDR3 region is CASLRDKTYEQYF. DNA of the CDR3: TGTGCCAGCCTTCGGGACAAAACCTACGAGCAGTACTTC.

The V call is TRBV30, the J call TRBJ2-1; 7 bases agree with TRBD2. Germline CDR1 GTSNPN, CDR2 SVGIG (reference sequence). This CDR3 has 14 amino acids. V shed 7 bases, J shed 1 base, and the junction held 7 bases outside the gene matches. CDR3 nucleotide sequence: TGTGCCTCAGTGGGGGGGACTTCCTACAATGAGCAGTTCTTC. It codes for CASVGGTSYNEQFF.

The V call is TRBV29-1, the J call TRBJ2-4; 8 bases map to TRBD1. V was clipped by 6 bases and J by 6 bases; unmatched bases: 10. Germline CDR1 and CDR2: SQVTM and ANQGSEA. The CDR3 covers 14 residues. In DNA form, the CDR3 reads TGCAGCGTCTGGACAGGGCAAGAACGAAACATTCAGTACTTC. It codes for CSVWTGQERNIQYF.

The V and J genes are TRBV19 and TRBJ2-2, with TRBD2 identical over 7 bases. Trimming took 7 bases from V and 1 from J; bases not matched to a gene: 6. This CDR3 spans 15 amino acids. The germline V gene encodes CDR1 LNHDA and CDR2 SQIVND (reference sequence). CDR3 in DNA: TGTGCCAGTACCTTGGCTAGCGGGAACACCGGGGAGCTGTTTTTT. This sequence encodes CASTLASGNTGELFF.

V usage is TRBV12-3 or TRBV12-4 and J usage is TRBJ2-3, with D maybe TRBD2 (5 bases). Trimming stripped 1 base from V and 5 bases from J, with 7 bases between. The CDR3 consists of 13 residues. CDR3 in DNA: TGTGCCAGCAGTTTAGGGGCGGGAGATACGCAGTATTTT. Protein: CASSLGAGDTQYF.

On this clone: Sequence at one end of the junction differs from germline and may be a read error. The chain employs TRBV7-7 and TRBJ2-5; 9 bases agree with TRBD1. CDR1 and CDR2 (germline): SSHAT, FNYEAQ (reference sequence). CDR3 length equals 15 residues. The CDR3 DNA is TGTGCTAGCAGCCCGGGACAGGGAGGGCAAGAGACCCAGTACTTC. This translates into CASSPGQGGQETQYF.

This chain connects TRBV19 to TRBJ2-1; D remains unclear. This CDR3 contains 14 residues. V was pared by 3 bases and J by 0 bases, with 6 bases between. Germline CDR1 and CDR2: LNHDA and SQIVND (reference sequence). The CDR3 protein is CASSIESSYNEQFF. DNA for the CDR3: TGTGCCAGTAGTATTGAGAGCTCCTACAATGAGCAGTTCTTC.

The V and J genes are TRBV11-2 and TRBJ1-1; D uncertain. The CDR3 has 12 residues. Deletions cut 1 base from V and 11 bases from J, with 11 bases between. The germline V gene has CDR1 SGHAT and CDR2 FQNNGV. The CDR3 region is CASSLGTAEAFF. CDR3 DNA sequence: TGTGCCAGCAGCTTAGGCACAGCGGAGGCTTTCTTT.

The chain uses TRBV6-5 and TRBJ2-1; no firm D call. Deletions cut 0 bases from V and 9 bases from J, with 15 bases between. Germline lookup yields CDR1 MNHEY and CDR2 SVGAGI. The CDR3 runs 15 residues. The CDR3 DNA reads TGTGCCAGCAGTTACTCATTAGTAACGGTTAGTGAGCAGTTCTTC. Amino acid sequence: CASSYSLVTVSEQFF.

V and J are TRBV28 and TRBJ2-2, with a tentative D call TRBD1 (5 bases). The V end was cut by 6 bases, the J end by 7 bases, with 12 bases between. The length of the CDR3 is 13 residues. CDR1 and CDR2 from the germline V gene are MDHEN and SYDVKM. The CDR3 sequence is CASRFRGDGELFF. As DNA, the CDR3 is TGTGCCAGCAGGTTTAGGGGTGACGGGGAGCTGTTTTTT.

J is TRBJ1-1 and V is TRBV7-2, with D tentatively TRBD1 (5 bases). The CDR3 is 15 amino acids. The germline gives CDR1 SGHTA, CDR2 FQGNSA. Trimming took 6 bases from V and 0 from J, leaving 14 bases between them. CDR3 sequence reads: CASRTQGTMNTEAFF. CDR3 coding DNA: TGTGCCAGCAGGACCCAGGGAACCATGAACACTGAAGCTTTCTTT.

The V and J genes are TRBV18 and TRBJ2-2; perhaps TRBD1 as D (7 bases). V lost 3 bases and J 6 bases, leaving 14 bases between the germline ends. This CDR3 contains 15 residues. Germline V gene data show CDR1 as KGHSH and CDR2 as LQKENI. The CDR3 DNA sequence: TGTGCCAGCTCACCGTTGGAGGGGGCCGCCGGGGAGCTGTTTTTT. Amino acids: CASSPLEGAAGELFF.

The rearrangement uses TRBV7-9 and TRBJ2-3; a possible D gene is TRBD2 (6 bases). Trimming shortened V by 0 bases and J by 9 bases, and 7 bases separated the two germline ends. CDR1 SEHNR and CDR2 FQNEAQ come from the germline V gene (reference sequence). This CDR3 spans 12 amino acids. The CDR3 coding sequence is TGTGCCAGCAGCTTAGCGACTAGGACGCAGTATTTT. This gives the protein CASSLATRTQYF. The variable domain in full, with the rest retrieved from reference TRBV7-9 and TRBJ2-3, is DTGVSQNPRHKITKRGQNVTFRCDPISEHNRLYWYRQTLGQGPEFLTYFQNEAQLEKSRLLSDRFSAERPKGSFSTLEIQRTEQGDSAMYLCASSLATRTQYFGPGTRLTVL.

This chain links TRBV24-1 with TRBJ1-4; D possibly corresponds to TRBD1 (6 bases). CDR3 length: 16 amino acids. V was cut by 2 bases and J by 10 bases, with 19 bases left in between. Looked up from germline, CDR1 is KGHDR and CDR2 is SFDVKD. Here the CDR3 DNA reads TGTGCCACCAGTGATTCTAAAGGAGGGGGGGGCGTAAAACTGTTTTTT. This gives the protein CATSDSKGGGGVKLFF.

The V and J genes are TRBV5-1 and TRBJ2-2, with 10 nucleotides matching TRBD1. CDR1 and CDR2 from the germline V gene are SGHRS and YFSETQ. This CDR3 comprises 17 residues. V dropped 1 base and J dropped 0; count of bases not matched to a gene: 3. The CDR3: CASSLTGQGANTGELFF. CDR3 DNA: TGCGCCAGCAGCTTGACCGGACAGGGGGCGAACACCGGGGAGCTGTTTTTT. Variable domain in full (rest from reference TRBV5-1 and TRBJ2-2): KAGVTQTPRYLIKTRGQQVTLSCSPISGHRSVSWYQQTPGQGLQFLFEYFSETQRNKGNFPGRFSGRQFSNSRSEMNVSTLELGDSALYLCASSLTGQGANTGELFFGEGSRLTVL.

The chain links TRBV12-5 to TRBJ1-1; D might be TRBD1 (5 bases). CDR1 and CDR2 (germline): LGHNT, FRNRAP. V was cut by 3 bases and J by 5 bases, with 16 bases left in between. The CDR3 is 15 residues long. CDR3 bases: TGTGCTAGTGGTTTAGGCAGGGTGGGTACTACTGAAGCTTTCTTT. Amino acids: CASGLGRVGTTEAFF.

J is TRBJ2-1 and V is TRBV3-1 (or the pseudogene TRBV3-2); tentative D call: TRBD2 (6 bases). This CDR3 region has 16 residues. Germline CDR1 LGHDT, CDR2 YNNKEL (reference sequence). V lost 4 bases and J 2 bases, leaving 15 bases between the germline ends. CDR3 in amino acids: CASSPWDSQPYNEQFF. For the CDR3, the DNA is TGTGCCAGCAGCCCCTGGGACTCACAGCCCTACAATGAGCAGTTCTTC.

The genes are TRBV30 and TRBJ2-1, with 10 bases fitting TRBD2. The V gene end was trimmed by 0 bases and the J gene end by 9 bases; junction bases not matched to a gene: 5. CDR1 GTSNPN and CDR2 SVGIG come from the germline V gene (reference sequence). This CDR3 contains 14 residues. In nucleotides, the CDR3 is TGTGCCTGGAGTGTACTAGCGGGAACGGGTGAGCAGTTCTTC. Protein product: CAWSVLAGTGEQFF.

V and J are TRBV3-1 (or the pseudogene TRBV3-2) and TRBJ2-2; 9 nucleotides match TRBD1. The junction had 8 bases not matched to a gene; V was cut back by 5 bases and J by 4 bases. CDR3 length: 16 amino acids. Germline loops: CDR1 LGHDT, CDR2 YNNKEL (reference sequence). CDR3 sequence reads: CASSKPGQGGTGELFF. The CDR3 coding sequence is TGTGCCAGCAGCAAGCCGGGACAGGGTGGCACCGGGGAGCTGTTTTTT.

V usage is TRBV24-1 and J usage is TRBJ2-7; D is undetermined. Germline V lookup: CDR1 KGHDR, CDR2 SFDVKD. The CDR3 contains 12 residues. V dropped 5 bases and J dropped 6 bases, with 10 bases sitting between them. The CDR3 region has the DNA TGTGCCACCAGTGGTGACAAAACCGAGCAGTACTTC. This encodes CATSGDKTEQYF.

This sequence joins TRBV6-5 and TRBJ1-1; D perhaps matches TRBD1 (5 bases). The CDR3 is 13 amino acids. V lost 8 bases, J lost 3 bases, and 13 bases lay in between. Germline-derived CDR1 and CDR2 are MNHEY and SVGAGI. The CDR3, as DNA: TGTGCCAGCGGGGCTTCGGGGGACACTGAAGCTTTCTTT. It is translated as CASGASGDTEAFF.

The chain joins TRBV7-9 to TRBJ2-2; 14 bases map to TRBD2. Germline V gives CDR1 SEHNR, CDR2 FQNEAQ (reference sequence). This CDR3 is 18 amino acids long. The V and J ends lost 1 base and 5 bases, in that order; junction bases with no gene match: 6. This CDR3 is CASSLVGGLAGDTGELFF. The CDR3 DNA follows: TGTGCCAGCAGCTTAGTAGGGGGACTAGCGGGAGATACCGGGGAGCTGTTTTTT.

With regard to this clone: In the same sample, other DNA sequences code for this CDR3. The CDR3 region has the DNA TGTGCCAGCAGCTTAAGCGGTAGCACAGATACGCAGTATTTT. Protein: CASSLSGSTDTQYF. The chain couples TRBV7-3 to TRBJ2-3, with D hard to call. V was cut by 1 base and J by 0 bases, with 5 bases left in between. CDR1 and CDR2 from the germline V gene are SGHTA and FQGTGA. This CDR3 region has 14 residues.

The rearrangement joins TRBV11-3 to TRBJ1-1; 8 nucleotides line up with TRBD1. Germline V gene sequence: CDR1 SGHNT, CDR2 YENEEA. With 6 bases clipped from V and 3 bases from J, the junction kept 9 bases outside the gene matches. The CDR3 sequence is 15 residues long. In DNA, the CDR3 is TGTGCCAGCAGTAGCGTGGGCAGGGGGCACACTGAAGCTTTCTTT. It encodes CASSSVGRGHTEAFF.

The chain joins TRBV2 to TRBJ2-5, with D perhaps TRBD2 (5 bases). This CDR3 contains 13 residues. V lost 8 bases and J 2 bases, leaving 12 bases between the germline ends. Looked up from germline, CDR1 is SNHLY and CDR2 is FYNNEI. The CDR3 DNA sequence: TGTGCCAGCGAGGGCAGAGAGCAAGAGACCCAGTACTTC. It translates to CASEGREQETQYF.

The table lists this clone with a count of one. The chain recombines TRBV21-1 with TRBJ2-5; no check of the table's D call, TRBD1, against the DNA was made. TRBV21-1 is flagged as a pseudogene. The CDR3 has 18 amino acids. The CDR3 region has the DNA TGTGCCAGGTCCAACCCGACAAATCAAAGGTCCATTGAAGAGACCCAGTACTTC. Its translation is CARSNPTNQRSIEETQYF.

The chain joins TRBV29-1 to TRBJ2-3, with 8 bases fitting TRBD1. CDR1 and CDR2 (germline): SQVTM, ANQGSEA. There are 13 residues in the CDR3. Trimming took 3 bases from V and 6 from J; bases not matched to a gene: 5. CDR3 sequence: CSVERQGKDTQYF. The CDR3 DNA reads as TGCAGCGTTGAGAGACAGGGGAAGGATACGCAGTATTTT.